The T cell receptor beta chain under discussion was sequenced for a study of blood T cell repertoires in COVID-19. Study-level information: Samples came from the United States, Italy and Spain, spanning acute and convalescent COVID-19. PBMCs, B-cell-depleted T cells, or T cells provided the cDNA or gDNA that made up the material.

Profiled with immunoSEQ multiplex PCR; TCRdb holds only in-frame clones, not every one. The data hold about 170,000 clones, with 83% observed a single time. V was pared by 3 bases and J by 6 bases, with 17 bases between. The CDR3 extends over 14 amino acids. The germline V gene has CDR1 GTSNPN and CDR2 SVGIG (reference sequence). The source of this sequence is a woman between 65 and 79 years old who had recovered from COVID-19. The chain employs TRBV30 and TRBJ1-1; D is possibly TRBD1 (5 bases). Sequencing was carried out using peripheral blood. The CDR3 DNA reads as TGTGCCTGGAGCCGGTGGGGGGGAGGGCCTGAAGCTTTCTTT. Amino acids: CAWSRWGGGPEAFF. Full variable domain (outside the CDR3, taken from reference TRBV30 and TRBJ1-1): SQTIHQWPATLVQPVGSPLSLECTVEGTSNPNLYWYRQAAGRGLQLLFYSVGIGQISSEVPQNLSASRPQDRQFILSSKKLLLSDSGFYLCAWSRWGGGPEAFFGQGTRLTVV.